This TCR beta chain was profiled in a study of shared clonotypes between healthy human individuals. Whole-study results and caveats: The donor pool, a small one, limited the genetic and exposure-history diversity represented. Non-shared clonotypes displayed generation probabilities falling below those of clonotypes present in all four donors. Clonotype sharing across a few donors was observed for about 4.8% of naive CD4 clonotypes.

Regarding this clone: Antigen specificity is unknown.

Clones were read by immunoSEQ multiplex PCR, and TCRdb kept only the in-frame ones, dropping some. The repertoire holds about 690,000 clones, with around 90% as singletons. CD45RO+ cells were combined with CCR7-negative CD45RA+ TemRA cells to form CD8 memory. There are 14 residues in the CDR3. The V end lost 5 bases, the J end lost 5 bases, and 12 bases lay between the germline ends. The germline gives CDR1 MDHEN, CDR2 SYDVKM. The clonotype was recovered from a man aged 18 to 35 in good health. Some clones in this sample may be carry-over from other donors' samples. The genes are TRBV28 and TRBJ1-4; D call uncertain. The sample was memory CD8+ T cells from PBMCs. Subset described: CD45RO+ cells pooled with CCR7-negative TemRA cells. CDR3 nucleotide sequence: TGTGCCAGCAGTCTCCGGACCTACAATGAAAAACTGTTTTTT. Amino acids: CASSLRTYNEKLFF.